This is a list of T cell receptor beta chains from one sample in a study of TIL therapy for anti-PD-1-resistant metastatic lung cancer. Here immunoSEQ multiplex PCR was the method, and the copy in TCRdb shows in-frame clones only, minus some. The table includes thousands of clones, about 61% detected once. The sample consisted of tumor tissue, taken at baseline. The receptors shown here come from a person aged 25-85 years with non-small cell lung cancer. Both conserved end residues are part of each CDR3. The D gene is left open where the match is weak. Expanded clones get a size class; other rows say once, few or many, or leave the size out.

TRBD1,once,TRBJ1-2,TRBV6-4,CASKGQGAANYGYTF,TGTGCCAGCAAGGGACAGGGGGCAGCTAACTATGGCTACACCTTC
NA,NA,TRBJ1-1,TRBV6-5,CASIKNAGVNTEAFF,TGTGCCAGCATTAAAAACGCAGGGGTGAACACTGAAGCTTTCTTT
TRBD1,NA,TRBJ1-5,TRBV12-3/TRBV12-4,CASRQGQNQPQHF,TGTGCCAGCAGACAGGGACAGAATCAGCCCCAGCATTTT
NA,NA,TRBJ1-1,TRBV5-1,CASSLAGEPQAFF,TGCGCCAGCAGCTTGGCTGGAGAACCTCAAGCTTTCTTT
NA,NA,TRBJ2-4,TRBV18,CASSPHPERNIQYF,TGTGCCAGCTCACCACACCCCGAGAGGAACATTCAGTACTTC
TRBD1,NA,TRBJ1-5,TRBV2,CASRPDRGQPQHF,TGTGCCAGCAGACCCGACAGGGGTCAGCCCCAGCATTTT
TRBD2,NA,TRBJ2-1,TRBV9,CASSGGSRPDHYNEQFF,TGTGCCAGCAGCGGCGGGAGTCGCCCAGATCACTACAATGAGCAGTTCTTC
TRBD2,NA,TRBJ2-1,TRBV4-2,CASSQDGTSGYNEQFF,TGTGCCAGCAGCCAAGATGGGACTAGCGGGTACAATGAGCAGTTCTTC
TRBD2,few,TRBJ2-1,TRBV6-5,CASSDSGRAYNEQFF,TGTGCCAGCAGCGATAGCGGGAGGGCCTACAATGAGCAGTTCTTC
NA,NA,TRBJ1-5,TRBV7-9,CAHIWGGNLADSDNQPQHF,TGTGCCCATATCTGGGGGGGGAACTTAGCAGATAGCGACAATCAGCCCCAGCATTTT
NA,NA,TRBJ1-2,TRBV2,CASSEHYGYTF,TGTGCCAGCAGTGAACACTATGGCTACACCTTC
NA,NA,TRBJ2-3,TRBV6-5,CASTRGLAGTDTQYF,TGTGCCAGCACCCGGGGGCTAGCGGGCACAGATACGCAGTATTTT
NA,once,TRBJ2-2,TRBV7-6,CASSLATNTGELFF,TGTGCCAGCAGCTTAGCCACGAACACCGGGGAGCTGTTTTTT
NA,NA,TRBJ2-7,TRBV25-1,CASSDLGGGLYEQYF,TGTGCCAGCAGTGATCTGGGGGGGGGCCTGTACGAGCAGTACTTC
TRBD1,NA,TRBJ1-3,TRBV12-3/TRBV12-4,CASRNRGNTIYF,TGTGCCAGCCGAAACAGGGGGAACACCATATATTTT
NA,NA,TRBJ1-3,TRBV19,CASKIQGGGNTIYF,TGTGCCAGTAAAATACAGGGAGGTGGAAACACCATATATTTT
NA,NA,TRBJ2-1,TRBV9,CASSPPRRSYNEQFF,TGTGCCAGCAGCCCCCCGAGGCGATCCTACAATGAGCAGTTCTTC
TRBD1,few,TRBJ2-1,TRBV19,CASRRTGGSYNEQFF,TGTGCCAGTAGAAGGACAGGCGGGTCCTACAATGAGCAGTTCTTC
TRBD1,NA,TRBJ2-7,TRBV6-6,CASSPGTGFTYEQYF,TGTGCCAGCAGCCCCGGGACAGGGTTTACCTACGAGCAGTACTTC
NA,NA,TRBJ2-7,TRBV11-2,CASSLFSDEQYF,TGTGCCAGCAGCTTATTTTCGGACGAGCAGTACTTC
NA,NA,TRBJ1-3,TRBV6-1,CASSDPGVSGNTIYF,TGTGCCAGCAGTGATCCGGGGGTCTCTGGAAACACCATATATTTT
NA,NA,TRBJ2-1,TRBV29-1,CSVEGGLGPTEQFF,TGCAGCGTTGAAGGAGGACTGGGGCCGACTGAGCAGTTCTTC
NA,NA,TRBJ2-7,TRBV6-1,CASSERDLYEQYF,TGTGCCAGCAGTGAAAGGGACCTCTACGAGCAGTACTTC
TRBD1,few,TRBJ1-6,TRBV5-4,CASSLGQGNNSPLHF,TGTGCCAGCAGCTTGGGACAGGGGAATAATTCACCCCTCCACTTT
NA,once,TRBJ2-5,TRBV7-9,CASSGAGETQYF,TGTGCCAGCTCGGGCGCGGGAGAGACCCAGTACTTC
NA,NA,TRBJ1-1,TRBV5-4,CASRLGGRTEAFF,TGTGCCAGCAGACTGGGAGGAAGGACTGAAGCTTTCTTT
TRBD2,NA,TRBJ2-5,TRBV19,CATSTRTSGRETQYF,TGTGCCACCTCCACCCGGACTAGCGGGAGAGAGACCCAGTACTTC
NA,NA,TRBJ1-2,TRBV5-1,CASSLNGGENYGYTF,TGCGCCAGCAGCTTAAATGGGGGCGAAAACTATGGCTACACCTTC
NA,NA,TRBJ2-5,TRBV12-3/TRBV12-4,CASSYSETQYF,TGTGCCAGCAGCTATAGCGAGACCCAGTACTTC
NA,NA,TRBJ1-5,TRBV6-4,CASRVGRNQPQHF,TGTGCCAGCAGGGTAGGCCGCAATCAGCCCCAGCATTTT
TRBD2,once,TRBJ2-5,TRBV5-1,CASSLGTSGGGFQETQYF,TGCGCCAGCAGCCTCGGGACTAGCGGGGGGGGCTTTCAAGAGACCCAGTACTTC
NA,NA,TRBJ2-7,TRBV7-9,CASSLGGELYEQYF,TGTGCCAGCAGCTTAGGCGGAGAGCTTTACGAGCAGTACTTC
NA,NA,TRBJ2-5,TRBV5-1,CASSPGVQGGQETQYF,TGCGCCAGCAGCCCTGGGGTACAGGGAGGACAAGAGACCCAGTACTTC
NA,once,TRBJ2-1,TRBV27,CASSLQGPDNEQFF,TGTGCCAGCAGTTTACAGGGGCCTGACAATGAGCAGTTCTTC
NA,few,TRBJ1-2,TRBV5-1,CASSLDLVQGLNYGYTF,TGCGCCAGCAGCTTGGACCTCGTTCAGGGCCTTAACTATGGCTACACCTTC
NA,few,TRBJ1-2,TRBV5-1,CASSLAPGANYGYTF,TGCGCCAGCAGCTTGGCCCCGGGGGCGAACTATGGCTACACCTTC
NA,few,TRBJ2-1,TRBV11-3,CASSLGLAHEQFF,TGTGCCAGCAGCTTAGGGCTAGCACATGAGCAGTTCTTC
TRBD2,NA,TRBJ2-5,TRBV25-1,CASSEPTSGQETQYF,TGTGCCAGCAGTGAACCTACTAGCGGCCAAGAGACCCAGTACTTC
NA,NA,TRBJ1-3,TRBV5-6,CASSLGTTSGNTIYF,TGTGCCAGCAGCTTGGGGACAACCTCTGGAAACACCATATATTTT
TRBD2,few,TRBJ2-1,TRBV2,CASSDEAGGRSEQFF,TGTGCCAGCAGTGATGAAGCGGGGGGGCGGAGTGAGCAGTTCTTC
TRBD2,NA,TRBJ2-3,TRBV5-4,CASSLAGKDTQYF,TGTGCCAGCAGCTTAGCGGGGAAGGATACGCAGTATTTT
TRBD1,NA,TRBJ2-4,TRBV5-6,CASRGPGQLIQYF,TGTGCCAGCAGGGGGCCGGGACAGCTAATTCAGTACTTC
NA,NA,TRBJ2-5,TRBV6-5,CASSFRGSWETQYF,TGTGCCAGCAGTTTCAGGGGAAGTTGGGAGACCCAGTACTTC
NA,few,TRBJ1-2,TRBV18,CASSQPYGYTF,TGTGCCAGCTCACAGCCCTATGGCTACACCTTC
NA,NA,TRBJ2-1,TRBV12-3/TRBV12-4,CASSLRYNEQFF,TGTGCCAGCAGTCTTAGGTACAATGAGCAGTTCTTC
NA,NA,TRBJ1-2,TRBV7-9,CASSLVGDLNYGYTF,TGTGCCAGCAGCTTGGTAGGGGACCTGAACTATGGCTACACCTTC
NA,NA,TRBJ1-5,TRBV19,CASSSGVPPNQPQHF,TGTGCCAGTAGCTCGGGAGTCCCCCCCAATCAGCCCCAGCATTTT
TRBD2,NA,TRBJ2-1,TRBV6-5,CASGIAGSYNEQFF,TGTGCCAGCGGAATAGCGGGCTCCTACAATGAGCAGTTCTTC